This TCR beta chain appears in the sequencing data of a study of early T cells in non-severe SARS-CoV-2 infection (dated by TCRdb to the early 2020s). Notes on the research overall: Because TCR sequencing relied on bulk RNA taken from unsorted whole blood, pairing of alpha and beta chains was not possible. Here is what the overall study found, with its caveats: VDJdb matching was skewed toward anti-spike CD8 responses and likely underestimated virus-specific expansions by missing private and CD4 specificities.

Its CDR3 holds 13 amino acids, cysteine through phenylalanine. The kept DNA is CDR3 alone, 39 bases in frame from the first base. CDR1 SEHNR and CDR2 FQNEAQ are derived from the germline V gene (reference sequence). Trimming leaves V shorter by 3 bases and J shorter by 7 bases, with the junction holding 4 bases beyond the gene matches. With regard to this clonotype: Its cognate antigen has yet to be identified. Per-base quality was not reported, and no clone a single base away is much larger than it.

The study was a case-control design nested within a healthcare worker cohort in London, UK, with weekly nasopharyngeal swab PCR tests and blood sampling. Between 23 and 31 March 2020, the week of the UK lockdown, healthcare workers were enrolled and then followed up weekly for as long as 16 weeks. Library preparation employed 5' RACE. The instrument given in TCRdb is NextSeq 500. In the TCR library protocol, unique molecular identifiers were attached to individual cDNA molecules to correct for PCR bias and sequencing error. Both TCR alpha and beta chains were sequenced, and tight co-correlation was observed between alpha and beta sequence abundances in each sample. Per the authors' processing: Decombinator V4 was used to annotate the V gene, J gene and CDR3 of the TCR sequences. TCRs were defined as expanded if a significant change between any two time points was detected under a Poisson model with p below 0.0001. TCR abundances were normalised to the total number of TCRs sequenced per sample and were expressed as counts per million. MAIT TCRs were defined by TRAV1-2 paired with TRAJ12, TRAJ20 or TRAJ33, and iNKT TCRs by TRAV10 paired with TRAJ18. VDJdb, accessed 1 November 2021, was searched for CMV, EBV and SARS-CoV-2 annotated TCRs, with TCRs annotated for multiple antigens excluded. Using fastp trimming at Q25 and MiXCR clonotype assembly, TCRdb reanalyzed the public sequencing data and kept in-frame beta chains. Merged by CDR3 protein, the rows form single entries marked with the most common genes and DNA. TCRdb's processing, not the study's, gives the V and J calls here. Counted in this sample were more than 20,000 distinct CDR3 sequences; 3.5% to 4.5% of them appeared once. The ten most abundant clones make up about 1.5% of the sample.

The sequenced sample was whole blood. The chain employs TRBV7-9 and TRBJ2-7, and 9 junction bases match TRBD2. The sequence was obtained from an adult who was a healthcare worker with PCR-confirmed SARS-CoV-2 infection or an uninfected control (not recorded which). The CDR3 region reads CASSLSLAGEQYF. In nucleotide form, the sequence is TGTGCCAGCAGCTTGTCGCTAGCGGGGGAGCAGTACTTC.